This paragraph covers one T cell receptor (beta chain) sequence. Its matching antigen is unknown. CDR3 length: 14 amino acids. CDR1 is SEHNR and CDR2 is FQNEAQ in the germline V gene (reference sequence). V gave up 5 bases and J gave up 1 base, with 11 bases separating them. This sample was included in a study of OX40 agonist ivuxolimab in advanced cancers. Study context: Of the patients, three showed partial responses, one with hepatocellular carcinoma and two with cutaneous melanoma.

Regarding the study as a whole: There were also nonresponders showing low normalized T-cell clonal expansion. There were, on average, more expanded clones in CD8+ T cells than in CD4+.

Sequencing was performed with immunoSEQ multiplex PCR; in TCRdb, only in-frame clones are kept and a portion is missing. The repertoire holds approximately 74,000 clones, with 75% to 95% as singletons. This chain joins TRBV7-9 and TRBJ1-1; D remains unclear. The clonotype was recovered from an adult with an advanced solid tumor such as melanoma, head and neck, liver or kidney cancer. Sequencing used CD4+ or CD8+ T cells sorted from blood, obtained in a trial of the OX40 agonist ivuxolimab. The CDR3 sequence is CASSTVHPNTEAFF. CDR3 DNA sequence: TGTGCCAGCAGCACGGTGCACCCGAACACTGAAGCTTTCTTT.